This T cell receptor beta chain was sequenced for a study of T cell responses to AZD1222 COVID-19 vaccine. Study results and caveats: It should be noted that donors were predominantly white British and more often female, and clonal diversity was possibly underestimated. Among spike-specific TCRs, nearly half reportedly target unmutated variant regions. Vaccine-associated CD4 TCRs spanned spike, dominant at 160-218 and 743-854. It was only after the peak T cell response that any repertoires were sampled.

CDR3 length equals 16 residues. The germline CDR1 and CDR2 sequences are SGHTA and FQGNSA. V gave up 3 bases and J gave up 2 bases; unmatched junction bases: 5. Some clones are missing from TCRdb's copy, which holds only in-frame ones; the method was immunoSEQ multiplex PCR. Here the sample spans about 170,000 clones, around nine tenths being singletons. As for this clone: Antigen unknown.

The origin of this receptor is an adult in good health. The rearrangement uses TRBV7-2 and TRBJ2-3; 10 bases are a match to TRBD2. Here the sequenced sample was peripheral blood, taken on day 0 of AZD1222 vaccination. The CDR3 loop reads CASSFKRGGFTDTQYF. CDR3 DNA sequence: TGTGCCAGCAGCTTCAAGCGGGGGGGATTCACAGATACGCAGTATTTT.